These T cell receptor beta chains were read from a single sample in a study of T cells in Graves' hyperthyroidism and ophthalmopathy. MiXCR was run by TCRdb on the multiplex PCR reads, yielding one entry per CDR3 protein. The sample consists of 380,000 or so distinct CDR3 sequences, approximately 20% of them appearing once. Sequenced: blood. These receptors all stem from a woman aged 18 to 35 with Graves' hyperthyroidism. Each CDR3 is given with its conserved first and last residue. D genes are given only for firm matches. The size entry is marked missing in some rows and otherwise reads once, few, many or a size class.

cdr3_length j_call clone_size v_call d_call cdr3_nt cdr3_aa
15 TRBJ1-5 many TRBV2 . TGTGCCAGCAGTGAAACAGGGTTTAGCAATCAGCCCCAGCATTTT CASSETGFSNQPQHF
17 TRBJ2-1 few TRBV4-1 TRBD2 TGCGCCAGCAGCCAAGTATTGCGGGGGGGATCCTACAATGAGCAGTTCTTC CASSQVLRGGSYNEQFF
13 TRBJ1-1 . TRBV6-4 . TGTGCCAGCAGTATAGGCAGGAACACTGAAGCTTTCTTT CASSIGRNTEAFF
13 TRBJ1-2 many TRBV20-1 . TGCAGTGCTCCCTCTAGGGTAATCCATGGCTACACCTTC CSAPSRVIHGYTF
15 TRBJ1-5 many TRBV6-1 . TGTGCCAGCAGCCAAGGACACTCTCCCAATCAGCCCCAGCATTTT CASSQGHSPNQPQHF
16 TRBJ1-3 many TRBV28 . TGTGCCAGCAGCTCCCGGGGGGCTTACCTTGGAAACACCATATATTTT CASSSRGAYLGNTIYF
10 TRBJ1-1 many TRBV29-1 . TGCAGCGCGGGGGACACTGAAGCTTTCTTT CSAGDTEAFF
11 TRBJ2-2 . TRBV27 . TGTGCCAGCAGTTTAGGCAGGGAGCTGTTTTTT CASSLGRELFF
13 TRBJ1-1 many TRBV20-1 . TGCAGTGCTAGAACACCTATGAACACTGAAGCTTTCTTT CSARTPMNTEAFF
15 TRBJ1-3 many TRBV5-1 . TGCGCCAGCAGCTTGGGACCGAGCTCTGGAAACACCATATATTTT CASSLGPSSGNTIYF
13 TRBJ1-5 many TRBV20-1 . TGCAGTGCTAGCGGCCAGGGTCGACAGCCCCAGCATTTT CSASGQGRQPQHF